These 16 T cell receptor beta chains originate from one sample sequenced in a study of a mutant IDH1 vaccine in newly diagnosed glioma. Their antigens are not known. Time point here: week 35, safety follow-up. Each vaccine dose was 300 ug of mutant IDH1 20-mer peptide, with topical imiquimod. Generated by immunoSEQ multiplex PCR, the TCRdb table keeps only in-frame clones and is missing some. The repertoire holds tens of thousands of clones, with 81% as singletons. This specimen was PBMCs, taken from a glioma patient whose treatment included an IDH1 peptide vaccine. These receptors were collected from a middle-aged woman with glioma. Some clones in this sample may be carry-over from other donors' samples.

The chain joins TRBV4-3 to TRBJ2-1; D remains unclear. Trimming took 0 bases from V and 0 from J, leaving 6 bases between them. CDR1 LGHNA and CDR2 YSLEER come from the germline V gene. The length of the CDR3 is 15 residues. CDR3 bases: TGCGCCAGCAGCCAAGACAGCAGCTCCTACAATGAGCAGTTCTTC. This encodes CASSQDSSSYNEQFF.

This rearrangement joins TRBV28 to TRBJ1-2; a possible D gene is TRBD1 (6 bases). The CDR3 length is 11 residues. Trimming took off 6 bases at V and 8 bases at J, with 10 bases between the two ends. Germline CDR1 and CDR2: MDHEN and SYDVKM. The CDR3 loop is CASRSGVGYTF. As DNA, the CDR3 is TGTGCCAGCAGGTCAGGGGTGGGCTACACCTTC.

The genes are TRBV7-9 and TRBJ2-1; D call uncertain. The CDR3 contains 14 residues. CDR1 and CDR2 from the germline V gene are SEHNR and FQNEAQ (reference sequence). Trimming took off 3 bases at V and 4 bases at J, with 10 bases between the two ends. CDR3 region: CASSFDNRYNEQFF. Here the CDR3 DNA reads TGTGCCAGCAGCTTCGACAACCGGTACAATGAGCAGTTCTTC.

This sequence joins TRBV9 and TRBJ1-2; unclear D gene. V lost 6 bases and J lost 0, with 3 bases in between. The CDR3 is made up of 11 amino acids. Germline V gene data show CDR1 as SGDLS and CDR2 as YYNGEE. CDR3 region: CASKANYGYTF. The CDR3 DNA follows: TGTGCCAGCAAGGCTAACTATGGCTACACCTTC.

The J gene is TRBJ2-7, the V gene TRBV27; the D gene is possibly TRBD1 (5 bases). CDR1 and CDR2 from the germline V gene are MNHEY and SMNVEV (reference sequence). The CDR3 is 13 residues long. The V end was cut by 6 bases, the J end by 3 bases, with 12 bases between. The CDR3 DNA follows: TGTGCCAGCAGCCTACTCCAGGGCTACGAGCAGTACTTC. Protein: CASSLLQGYEQYF.

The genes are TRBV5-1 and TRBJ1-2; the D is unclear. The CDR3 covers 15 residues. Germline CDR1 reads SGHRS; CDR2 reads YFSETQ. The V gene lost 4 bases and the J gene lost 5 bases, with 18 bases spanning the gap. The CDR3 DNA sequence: TGCGCCAGCAGCCTTAGCGGAGGGAGTTCATATGGCTACACCTTC. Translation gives CASSLSGGSSYGYTF.

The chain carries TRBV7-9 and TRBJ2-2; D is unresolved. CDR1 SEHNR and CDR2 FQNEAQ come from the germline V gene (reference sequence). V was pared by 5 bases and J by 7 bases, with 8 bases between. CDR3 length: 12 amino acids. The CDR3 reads CASSTSLGELFF. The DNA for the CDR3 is TGTGCCAGCAGCACCAGTCTCGGGGAGCTGTTTTTT.

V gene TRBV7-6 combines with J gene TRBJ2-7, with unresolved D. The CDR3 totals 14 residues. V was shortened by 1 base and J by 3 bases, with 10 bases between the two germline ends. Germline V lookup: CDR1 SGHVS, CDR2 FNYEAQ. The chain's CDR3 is CASSLVGGNYEQYF. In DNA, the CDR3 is TGTGCCAGCAGCTTAGTGGGCGGAAACTACGAGCAGTACTTC.

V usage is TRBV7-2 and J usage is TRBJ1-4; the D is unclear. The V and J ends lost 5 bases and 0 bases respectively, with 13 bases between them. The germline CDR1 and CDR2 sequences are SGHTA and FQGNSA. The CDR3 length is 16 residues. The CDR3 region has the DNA TGTGCCAGCAGCCCCACGGCTGAAGCAACTAATGAAAAACTGTTTTTT. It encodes CASSPTAEATNEKLFF.

Here the CDR3 DNA reads TGTGCCAGCAGCGAGGGACAGGGGCACCCCTACGAGCAGTACTTC. Translating it yields CASSEGQGHPYEQYF. The chain carries TRBV5-8 and TRBJ2-7; TRBD1 agrees at 10 bases. Trimming cost V 4 bases and J 2 bases; bases outside gene matches: 6. The CDR3 consists of 15 residues. The V gene's germline CDR1 is SGHTS and CDR2 YDEGEE.

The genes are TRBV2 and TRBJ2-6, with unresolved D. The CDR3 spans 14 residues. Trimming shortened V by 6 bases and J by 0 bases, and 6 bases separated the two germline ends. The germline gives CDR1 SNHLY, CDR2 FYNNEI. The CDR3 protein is CASSPVSGANVLTF. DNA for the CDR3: TGTGCCAGCAGCCCAGTCTCTGGGGCCAACGTCCTGACTTTC.

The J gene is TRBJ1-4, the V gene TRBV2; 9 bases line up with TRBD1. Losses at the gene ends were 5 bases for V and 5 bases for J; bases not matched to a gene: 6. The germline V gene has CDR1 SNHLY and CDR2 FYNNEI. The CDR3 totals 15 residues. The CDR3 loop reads CASSTWGTGNEKLFF. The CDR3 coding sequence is TGTGCCAGCAGTACCTGGGGGACAGGGAATGAAAAACTGTTTTTT.

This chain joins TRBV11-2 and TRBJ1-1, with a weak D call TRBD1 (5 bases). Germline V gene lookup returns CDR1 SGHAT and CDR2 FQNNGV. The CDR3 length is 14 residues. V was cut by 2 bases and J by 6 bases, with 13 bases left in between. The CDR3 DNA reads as TGTGCCAGCAGCTTAAATGGCAGGGACGCTGAAGCTTTCTTT. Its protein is CASSLNGRDAEAFF.

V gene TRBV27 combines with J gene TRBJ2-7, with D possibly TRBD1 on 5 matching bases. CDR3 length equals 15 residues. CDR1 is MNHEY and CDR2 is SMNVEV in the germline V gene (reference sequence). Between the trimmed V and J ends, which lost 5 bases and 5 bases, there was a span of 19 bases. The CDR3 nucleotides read TGTGCCAGCAGTCAGACAGCACCCGGGCTCGACGAGCAGTACTTC. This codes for CASSQTAPGLDEQYF.

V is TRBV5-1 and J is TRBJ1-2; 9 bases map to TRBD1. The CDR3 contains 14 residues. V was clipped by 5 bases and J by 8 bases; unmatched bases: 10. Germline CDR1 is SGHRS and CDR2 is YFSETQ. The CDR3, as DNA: TGCGCCAGCAGAATTCCGGGACAGGGTTGGGGCTACACCTTC. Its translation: CASRIPGQGWGYTF.

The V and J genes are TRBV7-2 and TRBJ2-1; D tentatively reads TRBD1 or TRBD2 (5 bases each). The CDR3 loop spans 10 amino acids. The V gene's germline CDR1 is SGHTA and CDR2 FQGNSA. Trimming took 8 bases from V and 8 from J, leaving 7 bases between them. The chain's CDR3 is CASGTHEQFF. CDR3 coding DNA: TGTGCCAGCGGGACCCATGAGCAGTTCTTC.